This T cell receptor beta chain was obtained from a study of shared clonotypes between healthy human individuals. Concerning this clone itself: Its antigen remains unknown.

TCRdb's copy holds only in-frame clones and misses some; the assay was immunoSEQ multiplex PCR. The sample records over a million clones, around 78% being singletons. The CDR3 loop spans 14 amino acids. Germline values: CDR1 SEHNR, CDR2 FQNEAQ (reference sequence). V shed 4 bases and J shed 5 bases, with 11 bases lying between them. Study-level findings and limits: Non-shared clonotypes displayed generation probabilities falling below those of clonotypes present in all four donors.

V is TRBV7-9 and J is TRBJ2-2; D gene ambiguous. The sample taken for sequencing was memory CD4+ T cells from PBMCs. The subset here: CD45RA-negative fraction. This receptor was identified in a man between 18 and 29 years old in good health. Some clones in this sample may be carry-over from other donors' samples. CDR3 amino acids: CASSSPFRTGELFF. CDR3 in DNA: TGTGCCAGCAGCTCACCCTTCAGAACCGGGGAGCTGTTTTTT.